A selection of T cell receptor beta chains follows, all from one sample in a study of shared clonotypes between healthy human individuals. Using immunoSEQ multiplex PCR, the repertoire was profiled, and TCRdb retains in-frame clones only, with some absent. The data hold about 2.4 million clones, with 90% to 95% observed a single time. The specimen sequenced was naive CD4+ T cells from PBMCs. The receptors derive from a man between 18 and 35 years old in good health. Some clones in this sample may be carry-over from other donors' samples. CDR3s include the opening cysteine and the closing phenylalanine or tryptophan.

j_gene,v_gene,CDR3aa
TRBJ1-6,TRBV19,CASSRTESNSPLHF
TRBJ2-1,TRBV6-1,CASGPRENEQFF
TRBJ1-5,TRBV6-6,CASSTGQADQPQHF
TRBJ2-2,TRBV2,CASRVREVTGELFF
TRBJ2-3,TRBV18,CASSPGTGSTDTQYF
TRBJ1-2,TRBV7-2,CASRKDSGLGANYGYTF
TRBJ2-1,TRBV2,CASSEQSSYNEQFF
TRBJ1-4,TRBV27,CASSPTGILWTNEKLFF
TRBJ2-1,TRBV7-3,CASSSRDRVRSSYNEQFF
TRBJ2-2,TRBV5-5,CASSRGTVRTGELFF
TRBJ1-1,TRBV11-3,CASSVQGMNTEAFF
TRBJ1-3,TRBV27,CASSFRQGGNTIYF
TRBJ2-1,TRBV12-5,CASGLTSGRTRDNEQFF
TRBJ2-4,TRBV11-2,CASSTRRGGDRAKNIQYF
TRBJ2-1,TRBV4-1,CASSQGLASGYNEQFF
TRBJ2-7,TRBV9,CASSPSPGTEGSYEQYF
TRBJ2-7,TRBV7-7,CASSLGVGGAYEQYF
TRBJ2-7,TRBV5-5,CASSQLAKPPYEQYF
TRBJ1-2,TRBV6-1,CASTLGGASYGYTF
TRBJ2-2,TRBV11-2,CASSSSRGPTGELFF
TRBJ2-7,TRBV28,CASSLLGEQYF
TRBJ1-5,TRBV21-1,CASSPPGQGNQPQHF
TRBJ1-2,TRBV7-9,CASSYDGNYGYTF
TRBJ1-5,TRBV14,CASSQGNQPQHF
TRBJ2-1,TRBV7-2,CASSLGVNSYNEQFF
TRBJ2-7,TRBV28,CASRPDRAYYEQYF
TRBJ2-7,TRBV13,CASSVWTSVAYEQYF
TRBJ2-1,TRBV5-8,CASSSEWTARSYNEQFF
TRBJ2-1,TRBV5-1,CASSLAEGFEQFF
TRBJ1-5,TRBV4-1,CASSQEGGGPGNQPQHF
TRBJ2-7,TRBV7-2,CASSLQGSTYEQYF
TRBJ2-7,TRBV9,CASSPRQGNYEQYF
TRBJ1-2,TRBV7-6,CASSFMEGAGDGYTF
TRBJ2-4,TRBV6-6,CASSLLPVIQYF
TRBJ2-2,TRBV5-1,CASSKAGGPNTGELFF
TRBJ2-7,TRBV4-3,CASSLYRLRDGSSEQYF
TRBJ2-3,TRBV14,CASSNPRGTTDTQYF
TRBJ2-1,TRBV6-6,CASSLAGTYNEQFF
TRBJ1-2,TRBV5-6,CASSWRAGGRDGYTF
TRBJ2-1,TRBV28,CASRRQELTYNEQFF
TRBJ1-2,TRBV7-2,CASSLGGTGVGYTF
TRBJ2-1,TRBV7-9,CASSLAGAGRYNEQFF
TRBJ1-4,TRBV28,CASSLTTGRVGEKLFF
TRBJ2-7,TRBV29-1,CSVMVPGYEQYF
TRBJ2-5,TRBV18,CASSFGTAIQETQYF